The entry that follows covers one T cell receptor beta chain sequence. What it binds is not known. This entry comes from a study of CD8 T cells in Susac syndrome. Study observations and caveats: As the study acknowledged, the number of individuals who were part of its TCR sequencing and HLA analysis was relatively small.

Roughly 0.45 to 1 ug RNA was reverse transcribed with random hexamers. The authors amplified TCR beta CDR3 across 54 Vbeta and 13 Jbeta using immunoSEQ multiplex PCR. TCRdb processed the immunoSEQ multiplex PCR reads anew with MiXCR; each CDR3 protein has one entry. The data hold almost 450,000 distinct CDR3 sequences, with 75% to 90% observed a single time. The CDR3 has 14 residues. Germline V gene sequence: CDR1 KGHSH, CDR2 LQKENI. V was trimmed by 0 bases and J by 8 bases, leaving 10 bases between them. Negative isolation yielded the CD8+ and CD4+ T cells, while FACS enriched the TEMRA cells. The clonotype comes from a human donor with multiple sclerosis. The material sequenced was CD8+ T cells from PBMCs. This chain uses TRBV18 with TRBJ2-2; D call uncertain. CDR3 sequence: CASSPPNTAGELFF. The CDR3 DNA reads as TGTGCCAGCTCACCACCAAACACCGCTGGGGAGCTGTTTTTT.